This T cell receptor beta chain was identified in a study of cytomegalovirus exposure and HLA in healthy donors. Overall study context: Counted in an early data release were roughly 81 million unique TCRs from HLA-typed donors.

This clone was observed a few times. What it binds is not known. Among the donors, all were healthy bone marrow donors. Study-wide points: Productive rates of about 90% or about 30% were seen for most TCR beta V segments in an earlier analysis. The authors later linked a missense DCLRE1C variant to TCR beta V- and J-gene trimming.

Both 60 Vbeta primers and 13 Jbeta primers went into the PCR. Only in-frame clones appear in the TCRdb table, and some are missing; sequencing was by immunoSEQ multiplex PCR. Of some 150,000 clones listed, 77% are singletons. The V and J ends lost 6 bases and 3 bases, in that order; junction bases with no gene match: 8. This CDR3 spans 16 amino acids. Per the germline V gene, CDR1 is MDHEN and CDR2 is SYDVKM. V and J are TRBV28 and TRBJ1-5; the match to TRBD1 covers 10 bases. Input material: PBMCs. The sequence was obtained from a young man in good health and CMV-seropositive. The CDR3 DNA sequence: TGTGCCAGCAGAACCGACAGGGGGCTGGTCAATCAGCCCCAGCATTTT. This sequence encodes CASRTDRGLVNQPQHF.